This is a list of T cell receptor beta chains from one sample in a study of T cell repertoires in cytomegalovirus infection. TCRdb used MiXCR to reprocess the reads, holding one entry per CDR3 protein. The table lists some 700,000 distinct CDR3 sequences, roughly 36% of them singletons. Antigens for these TCRs are unknown. The sample here was cultured PBMCs, taken from culture after CMV antigen stimulation. The receptor set was obtained from a human donor in good health (CMV status not recorded). Some clones in this sample may be carry-over from other donors' samples. Both conserved end residues are part of each CDR3.

v_gene	j_gene	CDR3aa
TRBV28	TRBJ1-3	CASSLGSGTGPSGNTIYF
TRBV19	TRBJ1-5	CASSITGQGLQPQHF
TRBV4-2	TRBJ1-4	CASSHLWEKLFF
TRBV7-9	TRBJ2-1	CASSPPSTSNEQFF
TRBV19	TRBJ1-5	CASSIFGGRQPQHF
TRBV18	TRBJ2-3	CASHITLTDTQYF
TRBV2	TRBJ2-5	CASARQETQYF
TRBV7-2	TRBJ1-5	CASSPGQGARQPQHF
TRBV7-6	TRBJ1-5	CASSREEGPQHF
TRBV6-2/TRBV6-3	TRBJ2-6	CASSYSLTESGANVLTF
TRBV20-1	TRBJ1-2	CSARLKNDYGYTF
TRBV5-6	TRBJ2-3	CASTRQIRDTQYF
TRBV28	TRBJ2-3	CASGQGQTDTQYF
TRBV6-1	TRBJ2-5	CASSEGPNGYNLEETQYF
TRBV7-9	TRBJ2-1	CASSRGLAGGPSYNEQFF
TRBV6-5	TRBJ2-7	CASRSSTGLSSYEQYF
TRBV20-1	TRBJ2-5	CSARRTEQETQYF
TRBV2	TRBJ2-1	CASREPGRSNEQFF
TRBV12-3/TRBV12-4	TRBJ2-3	CASSPGTSEAQYF
TRBV7-2	TRBJ1-2	CASSVDSNYGYTF
TRBV7-9	TRBJ2-3	CASSPSGLAGGQRSGTQYF
TRBV5-1	TRBJ1-3	CASSSAGTGIFFGNTIYF
TRBV7-2	TRBJ1-3	CASSLDPGTNPYF
TRBV7-9	TRBJ1-4	CASSPGTRNEKLFF
TRBV7-8	TRBJ2-1	CASSRTPSSYNEQFF
TRBV19	TRBJ1-1	CASSIVGSWNTEAFF
TRBV27	TRBJ2-5	CASSKSGGLVGTQYF
TRBV18	TRBJ2-5	CASSPGGELETQYF
TRBV5-4	TRBJ1-6	CASGTGTSSYNSPLHF
TRBV7-4	TRBJ1-3	CASSSGGVRAAGNTIYF
TRBV7-2	TRBJ2-7	CASSLEPGGSYEQYF
TRBV7-9	TRBJ1-4	CASSLAGDFEKLFF
TRBV28	TRBJ1-2	CASSLGADGYTF
TRBV6-5	TRBJ2-1	CASSYSILAADNEQFF
TRBV7-6	TRBJ2-2	CASSRGGTGATGELFF
TRBV7-2	TRBJ2-2	CASRISGTNTGELFF
TRBV7-2	TRBJ2-7	CASSPLTSSYEQYF
TRBV7-6	TRBJ2-3	CASSPSGGAFISPDTQYF
TRBV7-2	TRBJ2-5	CASSTGQGETQYF
TRBV27	TRBJ2-3	CASSLMDRDTQYF
TRBV7-2	TRBJ1-3	CASSLGGLRSGNTIYF
TRBV2	TRBJ2-7	CASRGDDIEQYF
TRBV20-1	TRBJ2-3	CSASELAGSSTDTQYF